The clone carrying this TCR beta chain has ten or more counts. One entry per CDR3 protein results from TCRdb running MiXCR on the 5' RACE reads. The sample contains about 310,000 distinct CDR3 sequences, around 4% of which appear only once. These data are taken from a study of T cells after yellow fever vaccination. Study-wide context: Researchers used SMART-Seq v4 Ultra Low Input to prepare fractions that had low cell numbers.

Trimming left V 5 bases short and J 2 bases short, with 10 bases between. Germline V gives CDR1 SGHRS, CDR2 YFSETQ. The CDR3 covers 13 residues. The J gene is TRBJ2-5, the V gene TRBV5-1; possibly TRBD1 for D (5 bases). This receptor was identified in a man aged 18 to 30 who received the YFV17D yellow fever vaccine. Here the sequenced sample was PBMCs, taken on the day of the yellow fever booster vaccination. In DNA, the CDR3 is TGCGCCAGCAGTTCCGCAGGGCAAGAGACCCAGTACTTC. Its protein product is CASSSAGQETQYF.